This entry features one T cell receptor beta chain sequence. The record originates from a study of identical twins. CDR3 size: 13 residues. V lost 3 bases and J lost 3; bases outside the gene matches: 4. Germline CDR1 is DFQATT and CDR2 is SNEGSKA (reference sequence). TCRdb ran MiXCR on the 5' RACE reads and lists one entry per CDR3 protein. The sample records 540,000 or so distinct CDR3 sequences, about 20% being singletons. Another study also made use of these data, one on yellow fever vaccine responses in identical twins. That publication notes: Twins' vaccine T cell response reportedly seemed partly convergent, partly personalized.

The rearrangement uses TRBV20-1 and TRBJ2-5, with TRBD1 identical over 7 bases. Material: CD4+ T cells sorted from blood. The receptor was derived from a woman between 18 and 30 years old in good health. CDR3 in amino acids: CSASPGTEETQYF. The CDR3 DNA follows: TGCAGTGCTAGTCCCGGGACAGAAGAGACCCAGTACTTC.